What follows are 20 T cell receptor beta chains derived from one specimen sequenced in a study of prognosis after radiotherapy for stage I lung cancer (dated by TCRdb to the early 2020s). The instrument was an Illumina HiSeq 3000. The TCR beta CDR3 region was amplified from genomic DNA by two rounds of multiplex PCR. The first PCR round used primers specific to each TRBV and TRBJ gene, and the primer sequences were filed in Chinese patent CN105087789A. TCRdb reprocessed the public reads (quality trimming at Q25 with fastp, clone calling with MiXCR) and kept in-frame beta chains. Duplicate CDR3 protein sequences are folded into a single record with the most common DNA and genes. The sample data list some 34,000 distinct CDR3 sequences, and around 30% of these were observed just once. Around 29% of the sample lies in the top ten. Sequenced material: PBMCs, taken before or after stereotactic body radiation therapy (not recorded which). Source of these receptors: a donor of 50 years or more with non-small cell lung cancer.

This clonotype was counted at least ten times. CDR3 nucleotides: TGTGCCAGCAGCTTACAGAGTCTACCGGTGGGAAATGAAAAACTGTTTTTT. It codes for CASSLQSLPVGNEKLFF. This chain links TRBV7-2 with TRBJ1-4; D uncertain. CDR1 SGHTA and CDR2 FQGNSA come from the germline V gene. Trimming shortened V by 2 bases and J by 5 bases, and 18 bases separated the two germline ends. The CDR3 is 17 residues long.

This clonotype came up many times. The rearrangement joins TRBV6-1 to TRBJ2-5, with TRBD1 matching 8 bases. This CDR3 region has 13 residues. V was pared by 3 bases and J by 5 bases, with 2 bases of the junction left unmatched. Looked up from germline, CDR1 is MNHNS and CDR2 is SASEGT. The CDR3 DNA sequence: TGTGCCAGCAGTGAGGACAGGGCCGAGACCCAGTACTTC. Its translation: CASSEDRAETQYF.

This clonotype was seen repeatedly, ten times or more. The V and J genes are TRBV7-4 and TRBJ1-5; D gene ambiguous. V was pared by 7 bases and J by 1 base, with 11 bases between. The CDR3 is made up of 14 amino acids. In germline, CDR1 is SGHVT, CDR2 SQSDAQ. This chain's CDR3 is CASTSELSNQPQHF. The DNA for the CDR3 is TGTGCCAGCACCTCGGAGTTAAGCAATCAGCCCCAGCATTTT.

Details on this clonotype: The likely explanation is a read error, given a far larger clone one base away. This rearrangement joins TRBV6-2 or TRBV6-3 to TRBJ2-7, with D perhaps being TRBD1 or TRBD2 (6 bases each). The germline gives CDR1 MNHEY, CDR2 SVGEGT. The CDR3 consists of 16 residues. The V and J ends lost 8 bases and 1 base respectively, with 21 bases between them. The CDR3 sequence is CASGGLRGVSSYEQYF. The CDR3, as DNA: TGTGCCAGCGGGGGGCTAAGGGGGGTGAGTTCCTACGAGCAGTACTTC.

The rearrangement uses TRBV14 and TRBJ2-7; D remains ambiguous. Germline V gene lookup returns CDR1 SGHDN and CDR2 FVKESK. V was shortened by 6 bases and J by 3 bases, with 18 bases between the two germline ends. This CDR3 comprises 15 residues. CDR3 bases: TGTGCCAGCAGTCATCCCGGCTCTATTTTCTACGAGCAGTACTTC. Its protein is CASSHPGSIFYEQYF.

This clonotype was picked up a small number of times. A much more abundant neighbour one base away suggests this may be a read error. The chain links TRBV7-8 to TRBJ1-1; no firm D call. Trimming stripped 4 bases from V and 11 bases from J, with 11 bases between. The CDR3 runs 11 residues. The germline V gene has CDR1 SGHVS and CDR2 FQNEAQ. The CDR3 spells CASSSVGEAFF. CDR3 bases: TGTGCCAGCAGCTCAGTGGGCGAGGCTTTCTTT. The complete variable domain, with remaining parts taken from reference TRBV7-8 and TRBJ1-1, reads GAGVSQSPRYKVAKRGQDVALRCDPISGHVSLFWYQQALGQGPEFLTYFQNEAQLDKSGLPSDRFFAERPEGSVSTLKIQRTQQEDSAVYLCASSSVGEAFFGQGTRLTVV.

The CDR3 coding sequence is TGCGCCAGCAGCTTGGTGCCTAGCTCCTACGAGCAGTACTTC. Translated, it gives CASSLVPSSYEQYF. The V and J genes are TRBV5-1 and TRBJ2-7, with D uncertain. Germline CDR1 SGHRS, CDR2 YFSETQ. Trimming removed 0 bases from V and 0 bases from J, with 7 bases in between. The CDR3 loop spans 14 amino acids.

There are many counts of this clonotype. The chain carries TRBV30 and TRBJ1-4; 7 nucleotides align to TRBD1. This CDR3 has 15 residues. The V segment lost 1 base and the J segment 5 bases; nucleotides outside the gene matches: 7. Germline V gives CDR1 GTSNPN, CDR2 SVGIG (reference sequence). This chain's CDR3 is CAWSGPGQQNEKLFF. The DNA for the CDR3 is TGTGCCTGGAGTGGGCCGGGACAGCAGAATGAAAAACTGTTTTTT. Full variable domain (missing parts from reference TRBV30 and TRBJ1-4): SQTIHQWPATLVQPVGSPLSLECTVEGTSNPNLYWYRQAAGRGLQLLFYSVGIGQISSEVPQNLSASRPQDRQFILSSKKLLLSDSGFYLCAWSGPGQQNEKLFFGSGTQLSVL.

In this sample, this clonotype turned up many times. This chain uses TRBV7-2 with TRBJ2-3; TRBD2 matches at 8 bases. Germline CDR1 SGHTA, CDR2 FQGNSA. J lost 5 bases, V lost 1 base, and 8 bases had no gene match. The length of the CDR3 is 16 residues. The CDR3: CASSLDQRGRGDTQYF. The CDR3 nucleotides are TGTGCCAGCAGCTTAGACCAGCGGGGGCGTGGAGATACGCAGTATTTT.

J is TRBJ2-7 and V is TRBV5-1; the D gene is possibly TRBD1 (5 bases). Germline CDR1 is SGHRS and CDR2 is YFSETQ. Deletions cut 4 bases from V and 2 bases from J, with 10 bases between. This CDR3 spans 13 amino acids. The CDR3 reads CASSQGLPYEQYF. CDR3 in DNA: TGCGCCAGCAGCCAGGGATTGCCCTACGAGCAGTACTTC.

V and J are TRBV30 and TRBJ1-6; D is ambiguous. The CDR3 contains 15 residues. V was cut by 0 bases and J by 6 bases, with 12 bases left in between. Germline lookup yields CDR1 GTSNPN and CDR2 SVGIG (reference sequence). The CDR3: CAWSVQKGFNSPLHF. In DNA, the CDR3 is TGTGCCTGGAGTGTACAAAAGGGTTTTAATTCACCCCTCCACTTT. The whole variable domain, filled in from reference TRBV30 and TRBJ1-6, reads SQTIHQWPATLVQPVGSPLSLECTVEGTSNPNLYWYRQAAGRGLQLLFYSVGIGQISSEVPQNLSASRPQDRQFILSSKKLLLSDSGFYLCAWSVQKGFNSPLHFGNGTRLTVT.

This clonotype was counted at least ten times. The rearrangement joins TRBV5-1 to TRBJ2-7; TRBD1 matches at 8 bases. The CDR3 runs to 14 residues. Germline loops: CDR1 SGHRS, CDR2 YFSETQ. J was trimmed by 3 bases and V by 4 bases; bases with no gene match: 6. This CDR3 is CASSQTGVNYEQYF. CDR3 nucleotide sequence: TGCGCCAGCAGCCAGACAGGGGTCAACTACGAGCAGTACTTC.

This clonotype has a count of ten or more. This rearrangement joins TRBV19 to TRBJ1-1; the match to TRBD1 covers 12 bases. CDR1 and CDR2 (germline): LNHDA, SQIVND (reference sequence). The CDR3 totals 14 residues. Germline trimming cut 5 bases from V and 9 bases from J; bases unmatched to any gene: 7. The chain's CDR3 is CASSYPRDRGQAFF. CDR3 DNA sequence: TGTGCCAGTAGTTACCCGCGGGACAGGGGGCAAGCTTTCTTT.

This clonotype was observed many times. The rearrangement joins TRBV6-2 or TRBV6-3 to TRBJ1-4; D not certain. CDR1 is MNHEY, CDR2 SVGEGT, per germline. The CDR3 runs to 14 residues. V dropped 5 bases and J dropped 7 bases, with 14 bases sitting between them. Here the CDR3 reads CASSEALGIEKLFF. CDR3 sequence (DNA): TGTGCCAGCAGTGAAGCTCTCGGGATTGAAAAACTGTTTTTT.

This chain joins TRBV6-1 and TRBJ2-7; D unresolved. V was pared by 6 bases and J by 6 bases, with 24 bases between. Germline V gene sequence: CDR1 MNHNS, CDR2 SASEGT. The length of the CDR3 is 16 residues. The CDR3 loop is CASSLSLTGEFGEQYF. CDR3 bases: TGTGCCAGCAGCCTATCCCTGACGGGCGAGTTTGGCGAGCAGTACTTC.

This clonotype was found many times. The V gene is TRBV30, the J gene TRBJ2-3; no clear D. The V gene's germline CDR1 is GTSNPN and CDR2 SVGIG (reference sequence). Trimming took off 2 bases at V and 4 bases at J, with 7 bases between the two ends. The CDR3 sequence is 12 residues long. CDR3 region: CAWSPTPDTQYF. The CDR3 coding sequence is TGTGCCTGGAGTCCAACCCCAGATACGCAGTATTTT.

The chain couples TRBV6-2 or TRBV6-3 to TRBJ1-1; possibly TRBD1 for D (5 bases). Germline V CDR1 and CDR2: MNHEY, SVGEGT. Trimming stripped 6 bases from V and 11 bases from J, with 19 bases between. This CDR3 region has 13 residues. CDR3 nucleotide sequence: TGTGCCAGCAGCCGGGACCGAGGAGGAGAGGCTTTCTTT. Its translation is CASSRDRGGEAFF.

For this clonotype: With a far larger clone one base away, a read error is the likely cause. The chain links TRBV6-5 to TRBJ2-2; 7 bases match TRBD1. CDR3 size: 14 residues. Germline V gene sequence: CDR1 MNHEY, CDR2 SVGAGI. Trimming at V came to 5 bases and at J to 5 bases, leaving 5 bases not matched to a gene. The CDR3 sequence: CASSSTGVTGELFF. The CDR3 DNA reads TGTGCCAGCAGTAGTACAGGGGTAACCGGGGAGCTGTTTTTT.

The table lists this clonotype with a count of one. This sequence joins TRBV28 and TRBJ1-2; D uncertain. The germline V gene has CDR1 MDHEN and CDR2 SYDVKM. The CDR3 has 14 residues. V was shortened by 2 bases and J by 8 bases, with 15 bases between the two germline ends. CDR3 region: CASSLPASWQGYTF. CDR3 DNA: TGTGCCAGCAGTTTACCCGCCAGTTGGCAAGGCTACACCTTC.

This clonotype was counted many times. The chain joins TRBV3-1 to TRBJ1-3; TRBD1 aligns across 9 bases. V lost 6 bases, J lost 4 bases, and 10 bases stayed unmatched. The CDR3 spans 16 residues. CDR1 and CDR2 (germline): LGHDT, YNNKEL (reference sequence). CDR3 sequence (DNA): TGTGCCAGCAGTCGGACAGGGGCGGTTTCGGGAAACACCATATATTTT. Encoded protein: CASSRTGAVSGNTIYF.